Below are 29 T cell receptor beta chains sequenced from a single sample in a study of shared clonotypes between healthy human individuals. Generated by immunoSEQ multiplex PCR, the TCRdb table keeps only in-frame clones and is missing some. Of over 2 million clones listed, about 94% are singletons. Naive CD8 populations comprised CD45RO-negative cells positively selected for CCR7, excluding terminally differentiated effector memory CD45RA+ cells. The sample was naive CD8+ T cells sorted from blood. The receptors originated from a man aged 18 to 29 in good health.

The V gene is TRBV13, the J gene TRBJ1-6, with D possibly TRBD1 on 6 matching bases. The CDR3 covers 14 residues. Per germline, CDR1 PRHDT and CDR2 FYEKMQ (reference sequence). With 5 bases removed from V and 9 bases from J, the gap between germline ends came to 14 bases. The CDR3 protein is CASSALTGTSPLHF. CDR3 coding DNA: TGTGCCAGCAGCGCCCTGACAGGAACTTCACCCCTCCACTTT.

The V gene is TRBV27, the J gene TRBJ1-1; possible D gene TRBD1, 5 bases. CDR1 is MNHEY and CDR2 is SMNVEV in the germline V gene (reference sequence). The CDR3 covers 16 residues. The V gene lost 3 bases and the J gene lost 1 base, with 15 bases spanning the gap. CDR3 residues: CASSFWDPGGNTEAFF. CDR3 nucleotide sequence: TGTGCCAGCAGTTTTTGGGACCCGGGGGGGAACACTGAAGCTTTCTTT.

The chain couples TRBV7-9 to TRBJ1-2; D uncertain. The CDR3 has 15 residues. From germline, CDR1 is SEHNR and CDR2 FQNEAQ (reference sequence). Trimming removed 5 bases at V and 3 bases at J, with 16 bases between. CDR3 bases: TGTGCCAGCAGCCCCTCGCCGGGGAATTACTATGGCTACACCTTC. It codes for CASSPSPGNYYGYTF.

This chain links TRBV27 with TRBJ2-7; D is uncertain. The V end lost 8 bases, the J end lost 6 bases, and 11 bases lay between the germline ends. The CDR3 loop spans 11 amino acids. The germline CDR1 and CDR2 sequences are MNHEY and SMNVEV (reference sequence). Here the CDR3 reads CASGVGAEQYF. The CDR3 region has the DNA TGTGCCAGCGGGGTCGGTGCCGAGCAGTACTTC.

The genes are TRBV30 and TRBJ2-1; no reliable D call. The CDR3 covers 14 residues. Germline V gene data show CDR1 as GTSNPN and CDR2 as SVGIG (reference sequence). Trimming left V 0 bases short and J 4 bases short, with 10 bases between. CDR3: CAWSVQVGYNEQFF. The CDR3 region has the DNA TGTGCCTGGAGTGTACAAGTGGGATACAATGAGCAGTTCTTC.

About this clone: The junction shows a germline mismatch at one end, possibly a read error. V usage is TRBV9 and J usage is TRBJ1-4; D not certain. Germline CDR1 is SGDLS and CDR2 is YYNGEE. The CDR3 is made up of 13 amino acids. In DNA, the CDR3 is TGTGCCAGCAGCGTAGAAACTGATGAAAAACTGTTTTTT. Translating it yields CASSVETDEKLFF.

This clone was found once. Other DNA sequences of this sample code for an identical CDR3. CDR3 loop: CASSLGGYYEQYF. The CDR3, as DNA: TGCGCCAGCAGCTTGGGTGGGTATTACGAGCAGTACTTC. The J gene is TRBJ2-7, the V gene TRBV5-1; the D is unclear. V gave up 0 bases and J gave up 4 bases, with 8 bases separating them. Looked up from germline, CDR1 is SGHRS and CDR2 is YFSETQ. The CDR3 length is 13 residues.

This clone was seen at least ten times. V gene TRBV29-1 combines with J gene TRBJ2-7; 13 bases are a match to TRBD2. Germline lookup yields CDR1 SQVTM and CDR2 ANQGSEA. This CDR3 is built from 14 residues. The V and J ends lost 5 bases and 2 bases, in that order; junction bases with no gene match: 3. The CDR3 here is CSVTGTSGAYEQYF. The CDR3 nucleotides read TGCAGCGTTACCGGGACTAGCGGGGCCTACGAGCAGTACTTC.

J is TRBJ2-6 and V is TRBV5-1; D might be TRBD1 or TRBD2, each matching 5 bases. The CDR3 is 16 residues long. With 4 bases removed from V and 0 bases from J, the gap between germline ends came to 11 bases. Germline V gene lookup returns CDR1 SGHRS and CDR2 YFSETQ. The CDR3 region is CASSPEGYSGANVLTF. CDR3 in DNA: TGCGCCAGCAGCCCTGAGGGGTACTCTGGGGCCAACGTCCTGACTTTC.

As concerns this clone: The sample carries other DNA sequences with the same CDR3. This chain links TRBV7-9 with TRBJ2-7; no reliable D call. Germline loops: CDR1 SEHNR, CDR2 FQNEAQ (reference sequence). V lost 5 bases and J 1 base, leaving 9 bases between the germline ends. The CDR3 contains 13 residues. The CDR3 protein is CASSLGPSYEQYF. CDR3 nucleotides: TGTGCCAGCAGCCTTGGACCTTCCTACGAGCAGTACTTC.

The rearrangement joins TRBV9 to TRBJ1-5; D is undetermined. The CDR3 extends over 14 amino acids. Between the trimmed V and J ends, which lost 0 bases and 6 bases, there was a span of 10 bases. CDR1 SGDLS and CDR2 YYNGEE come from the germline V gene. The CDR3 nucleotides are TGTGCCAGCAGCGTAGTTCCCGAGGGTCAGCCCCAGCATTTT. Translation gives CASSVVPEGQPQHF.

The J gene is TRBJ2-3, the V gene TRBV2; 10 bases agree with TRBD2. This CDR3 has 15 residues. Germline CDR1 and CDR2: SNHLY and FYNNEI. Germline trimming cut 1 base from V and 3 bases from J; bases unmatched to any gene: 1. The CDR3 DNA sequence: TGTGCCAGCAGTGAAGAAGCGGGAGGGACAGATACGCAGTATTTT. This translates into CASSEEAGGTDTQYF.

The chain carries TRBV27 and TRBJ2-2, with D unresolved. The germline V gene encodes CDR1 MNHEY and CDR2 SMNVEV (reference sequence). The CDR3 sequence is 17 residues long. Trimming left V 0 bases short and J 1 base short, with 12 bases between. CDR3 loop: CASSLSHGPLNTGELFF. DNA of the CDR3: TGTGCCAGCAGTTTATCACACGGACCGCTGAACACCGGGGAGCTGTTTTTT.

The chain couples TRBV4-1 to TRBJ1-2; D not resolved. V shed 1 base and J shed 5 bases, with 8 bases lying between them. The CDR3 extends over 13 amino acids. Germline loops: CDR1 MGHRA, CDR2 YSYEKL. This CDR3 reads CASSQAGIYGYTF. The DNA of the CDR3 is TGCGCCAGCAGCCAAGCCGGGATTTATGGCTACACCTTC.

Note on this clone: Its ends do not fully match the called genes, so a read error is possible. In DNA, the CDR3 is TGTGCTAGCAGCTTAGGTGTGGGATACAATGAGCAGTTCTTC. This translates into CASSLGVGYNEQFF. V gene TRBV7-7 combines with J gene TRBJ2-1; D is unclear. This CDR3 is built from 14 residues. Germline CDR1 reads SSHAT; CDR2 reads FNYEAQ (reference sequence).

The chain carries TRBV7-6 and TRBJ1-5; TRBD1 agrees at 8 bases. The germline V gene encodes CDR1 SGHVS and CDR2 FNYEAQ. This CDR3 contains 17 residues. Unmatched junction bases numbered 9, after V lost 1 base and J lost 4 bases. DNA of the CDR3: TGTGCCAGCAGCTTAGACGGACAGGGAGGTGGAAATCAGCCCCAGCATTTT. This sequence encodes CASSLDGQGGGNQPQHF.

The V and J genes are TRBV4-3 and TRBJ2-2, with D perhaps given as TRBD1 or TRBD2 (5 bases each). The germline CDR1 and CDR2 sequences are LGHNA and YSLEER. Trimming shortened V by 0 bases and J by 2 bases, and 10 bases separated the two germline ends. CDR3 length equals 16 residues. In nucleotides, the CDR3 is TGCGCCAGCAGCCAAGATGAGGGGATTAACACCGGGGAGCTGTTTTTT. Translation gives CASSQDEGINTGELFF.

This chain connects TRBV2 to TRBJ2-2, with TRBD1 matching over 8 bases. The CDR3 length is 15 residues. The trim removed 6 bases at V and 3 bases at J, leaving 6 bases unmatched. Germline V lookup: CDR1 SNHLY, CDR2 FYNNEI. The CDR3 DNA sequence: TGTGCCAGCAGGCGAACAGGGGGAGACACCGGGGAGCTGTTTTTT. Translation: CASRRTGGDTGELFF.

V usage is TRBV11-2 and J usage is TRBJ2-1; 7 bases map to TRBD2. The CDR3 runs 17 residues. Germline values: CDR1 SGHAT, CDR2 FQNNGV. V lost 0 bases to trimming and J lost 8 bases; unmatched junction nucleotides: 13. The CDR3 reads CASSLDMATSVVDEQFF. DNA for the CDR3: TGTGCCAGCAGCTTAGATATGGCCACTAGCGTGGTGGATGAGCAGTTCTTC. The full variable domain, with the rest looked up from reference TRBV11-2 and TRBJ2-1, is EAGVAQSPRYKIIEKRQSVAFWCNPISGHATLYWYQQILGQGPKLLIQFQNNGVVDDSQLPKDRFSAERLKGVDSTLKIQPAKLEDSAVYLCASSLDMATSVVDEQFFGPGTRLTVL.

In this sample, this clone turned up once. CDR3 amino acids: CASRAFRDRENEQYF. CDR3 bases: TGTGCCAGCAGGGCGTTCCGGGACAGGGAGAACGAGCAGTACTTC. V and J are TRBV5-4 and TRBJ2-7; the match to TRBD1 covers 9 bases. J gave up 5 bases and V 5 bases, and 11 bases lay outside the gene matches. This CDR3 is 15 amino acids long. The germline gives CDR1 SGHNT, CDR2 YYREEE (reference sequence). Full variable domain (missing parts from reference TRBV5-4 and TRBJ2-7): ETGVTQSPTHLIKTRGQQVTLRCSSQSGHNTVSWYQQALGQGPQFIFQYYREEENGRGNFPPRFSGLQFPNYSSELNVNALELDDSALYLCASRAFRDRENEQYFGPGTRLTVT.

On this clone: Other DNA sequences in this sample translate to the same CDR3. The chain recombines TRBV4-3 with TRBJ2-7, with D unresolved. Germline CDR1 LGHNA, CDR2 YSLEER. This CDR3 spans 15 amino acids. Deletions cut 0 bases from V and 0 bases from J, with 9 bases between. CDR3 sequence reads: CASSQDYGTSYEQYF. The DNA of the CDR3 is TGCGCCAGCAGCCAAGATTATGGCACCTCCTACGAGCAGTACTTC.

The genes are TRBV7-9 and TRBJ2-7; D not resolved. This CDR3 is 11 amino acids long. Per germline, CDR1 SEHNR and CDR2 FQNEAQ (reference sequence). The V gene lost 10 bases and the J gene lost 6 bases, with 13 bases spanning the gap. CDR3 sequence (DNA): TGTGCCACCGAAGTAGTGGGCGAGCAGTACTTC. It specifies CATEVVGEQYF.

This chain joins TRBV15 and TRBJ1-5; no definite D call. This CDR3 spans 15 amino acids. Germline V lookup: CDR1 LNHNV, CDR2 YYDKDF (reference sequence). V was cut by 0 bases and J by 9 bases, with 15 bases left in between. CDR3 protein: CATSRDLSPQWPQHF. As DNA, the CDR3 is TGTGCCACCAGCAGAGATCTCAGCCCACAATGGCCCCAGCATTTT.

The V and J genes are TRBV10-3 and TRBJ2-3; D gene ambiguous. Germline CDR1 and CDR2: ENHRY and SYGVKD. The length of the CDR3 is 13 residues. V was pared by 7 bases and J by 2 bases, with 10 bases between. CDR3 sequence reads: CAITSDATDTQYF. CDR3 in DNA: TGTGCCATCACCTCGGACGCCACAGATACGCAGTATTTT.

The chain employs TRBV11-1 and TRBJ1-1; D call uncertain. CDR3 length: 15 amino acids. CDR1 and CDR2 (germline): SGHAT, FQDESV (reference sequence). The V end lost 0 bases, the J end lost 1 base, and 9 bases lay between the germline ends. The CDR3 region has the DNA TGTGCCAGCAGCTTAGCGCCGGTGGGGAACACTGAAGCTTTCTTT. Its translation: CASSLAPVGNTEAFF.

The rearrangement uses TRBV5-4 and TRBJ2-3; D ambiguous. This CDR3 spans 13 amino acids. Germline V gene sequence: CDR1 SGHNT, CDR2 YYREEE (reference sequence). Trimming cost V 6 bases and J 1 base, with 9 bases left between them. The CDR3 sequence: CASKIRGTDTQYF. The CDR3 bases are TGTGCCAGCAAGATCCGGGGCACAGATACGCAGTATTTT.

V usage is TRBV7-9 and J usage is TRBJ1-2, with D possibly matching TRBD1 (6 bases). CDR3 length equals 16 residues. Germline V gene data show CDR1 as SEHNR and CDR2 as FQNEAQ (reference sequence). Trimming left V 3 bases short and J 0 bases short, with 14 bases between. CDR3 sequence (DNA): TGTGCCAGCAGCTTGGACAGAGAGATTTCTAACTATGGCTACACCTTC. This sequence encodes CASSLDREISNYGYTF.

The chain links TRBV19 to TRBJ1-1; possible D gene TRBD1, 5 bases. Trimming removed 5 bases from V and 8 bases from J, with 15 bases in between. The CDR3 is 13 amino acids. Germline V CDR1 and CDR2: LNHDA, SQIVND (reference sequence). CDR3 residues: CASSLGTAIEAFF. The CDR3 DNA follows: TGTGCCAGTAGTCTCGGGACGGCGATCGAAGCTTTCTTT.

This chain joins TRBV7-2 and TRBJ2-7; 7 nucleotides match TRBD2. Unmatched junction bases numbered 7, after V lost 2 bases and J lost 3 bases. Looked up from germline, CDR1 is SGHTA and CDR2 is FQGNSA. The CDR3 runs to 15 residues. The CDR3 reads CASSLLGGRDYEQYF. The CDR3 DNA reads TGTGCCAGCAGCTTACTCGGGGGGAGGGACTACGAGCAGTACTTC.